The entry below describes one T cell receptor beta chain. V was pared by 6 bases and J by 16 bases, with 14 bases of the junction left unmatched. Germline V gives CDR1 MDHEN, CDR2 SYDVKM. This CDR3 contains 13 residues. The data were obtained in a study of blood T cell repertoires in COVID-19. Per the original methods: Quantification of nucleated cells was approximated via reference gene primer amplification. Sequencing was performed with immunoSEQ multiplex PCR; in TCRdb, only in-frame clones are kept and a portion is missing. V and J calls plus clone size are reproduced from that table; the DNA served to infer D and trimming. The table shows over 95,000 clones, with 85% occurring only once.

The chain combines TRBV28 with TRBJ1-5; 8 nucleotides line up with TRBD1. The sequenced sample consisted of peripheral blood. The clonotype originates from a human donor in a cohort sampled during active COVID-19. CDR3 protein: CASSRTGWEGLHF. CDR3 bases: TGTGCCAGCAGCCGGACAGGGTGGGAAGGGCTACATTTT.